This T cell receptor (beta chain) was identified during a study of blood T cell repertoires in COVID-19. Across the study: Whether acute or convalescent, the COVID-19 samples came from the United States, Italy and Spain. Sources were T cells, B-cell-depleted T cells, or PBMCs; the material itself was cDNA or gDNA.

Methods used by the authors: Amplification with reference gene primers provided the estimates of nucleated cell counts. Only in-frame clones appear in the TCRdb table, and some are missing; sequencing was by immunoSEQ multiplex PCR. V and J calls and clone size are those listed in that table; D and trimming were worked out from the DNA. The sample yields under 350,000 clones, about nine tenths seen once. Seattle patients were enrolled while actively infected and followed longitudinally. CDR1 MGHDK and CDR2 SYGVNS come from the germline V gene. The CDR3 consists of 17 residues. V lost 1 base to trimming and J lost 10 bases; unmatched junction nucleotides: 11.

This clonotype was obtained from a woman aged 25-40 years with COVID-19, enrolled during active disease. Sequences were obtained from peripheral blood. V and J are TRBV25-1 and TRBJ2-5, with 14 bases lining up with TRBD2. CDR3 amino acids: CASSEFGTSGGPPDQYF. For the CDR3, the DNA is TGTGCCAGCAGTGAATTCGGGACTAGCGGGGGCCCCCCTGACCAGTACTTC.